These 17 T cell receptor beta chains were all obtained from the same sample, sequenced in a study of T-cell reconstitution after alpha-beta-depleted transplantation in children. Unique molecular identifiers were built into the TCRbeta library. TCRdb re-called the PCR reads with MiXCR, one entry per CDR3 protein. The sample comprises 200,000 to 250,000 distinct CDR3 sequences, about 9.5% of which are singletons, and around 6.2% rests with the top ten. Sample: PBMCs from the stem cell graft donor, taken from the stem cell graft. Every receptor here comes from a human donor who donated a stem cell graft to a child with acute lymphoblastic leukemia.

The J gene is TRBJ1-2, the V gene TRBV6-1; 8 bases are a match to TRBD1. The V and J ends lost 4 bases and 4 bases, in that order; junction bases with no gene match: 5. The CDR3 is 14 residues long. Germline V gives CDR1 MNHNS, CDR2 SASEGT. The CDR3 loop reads CASSGLQGAYGYTF. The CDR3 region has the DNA TGTGCCAGCAGTGGCCTTCAGGGGGCCTATGGCTACACCTTC.

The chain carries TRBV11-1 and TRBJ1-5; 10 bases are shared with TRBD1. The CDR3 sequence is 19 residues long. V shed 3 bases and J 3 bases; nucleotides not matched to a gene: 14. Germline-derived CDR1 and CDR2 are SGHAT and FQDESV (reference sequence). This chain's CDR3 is CASSFVKGQGRKDNQPQHF. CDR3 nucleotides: TGTGCCAGCAGCTTCGTAAAGGGACAGGGGAGGAAGGACAATCAGCCCCAGCATTTT.

The CDR3 reads CASSPPTGGVYGYTF. The CDR3 DNA reads as TGTGCCAGCAGCCCCCCTACAGGGGGCGTCTATGGCTACACCTTC. This rearrangement joins TRBV7-9 to TRBJ1-2; 9 bases are a match to TRBD1. V trimming: 5 bases; J trimming: 4 bases; junction bases outside the gene matches: 8. This CDR3 is built from 15 residues. From germline, CDR1 is SEHNR and CDR2 FQNEAQ (reference sequence). Complete variable domain (other parts from reference TRBV7-9 and TRBJ1-2): DTGVSQNPRHKITKRGQNVTFRCDPISEHNRLYWYRQTLGQGPEFLTYFQNEAQLEKSRLLSDRFSAERPKGSFSTLEIQRTEQGDSAMYLCASSPPTGGVYGYTFGSGTRLTVV.

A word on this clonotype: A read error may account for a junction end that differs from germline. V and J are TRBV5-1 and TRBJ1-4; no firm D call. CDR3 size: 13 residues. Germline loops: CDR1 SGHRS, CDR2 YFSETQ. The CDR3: CASGRSTNQKLFF. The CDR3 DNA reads TGCGCCAGCGGGAGATCAACTAATCAAAAACTGTTTTTT.

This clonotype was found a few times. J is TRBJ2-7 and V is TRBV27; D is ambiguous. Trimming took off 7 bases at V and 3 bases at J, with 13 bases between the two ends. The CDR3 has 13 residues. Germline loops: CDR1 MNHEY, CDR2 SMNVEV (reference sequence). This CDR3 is CASTIGPNYEQYF. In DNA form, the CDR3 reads TGTGCCAGCACTATAGGGCCGAACTACGAGCAGTACTTC.

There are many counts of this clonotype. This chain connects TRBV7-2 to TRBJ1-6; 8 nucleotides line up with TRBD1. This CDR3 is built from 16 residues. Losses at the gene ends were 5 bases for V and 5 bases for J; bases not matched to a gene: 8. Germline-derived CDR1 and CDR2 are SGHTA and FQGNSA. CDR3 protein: CASSGGQAQDNSPLHF. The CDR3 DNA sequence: TGTGCCAGCAGCGGGGGACAGGCCCAAGATAATTCACCCCTCCACTTT.

In DNA form, the CDR3 reads TGTGCCAGCAGCTTACTAACGGGGTACACAGATACGCAGTATTTT. Amino acid sequence: CASSLLTGYTDTQYF. The genes are TRBV7-2 and TRBJ2-3, with a tentative D call TRBD2 (5 bases). Trimming took 2 bases from V and 2 from J, leaving 11 bases between them. The CDR3 length is 15 residues. Germline V gene lookup returns CDR1 SGHTA and CDR2 FQGNSA.

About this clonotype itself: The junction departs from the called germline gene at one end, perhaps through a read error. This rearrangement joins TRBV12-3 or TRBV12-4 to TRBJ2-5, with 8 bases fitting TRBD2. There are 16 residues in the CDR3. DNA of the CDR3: TGTGCCAGCAGTTTGGGGAGCGGGGGTCGGCAAGAGACCCAGAACTTC. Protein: CASSLGSGGRQETQNF.

CDR3 amino acids: CASSSEGGGSYNEQFF. The DNA of the CDR3 is TGTGCCAGCAGCTCGGAGGGGGGGGGCTCCTACAATGAGCAGTTCTTC. The chain combines TRBV13 with TRBJ2-1; a possible D gene is TRBD2 (7 bases). Trimming removed 4 bases at V and 0 bases at J, with 13 bases between. This CDR3 is built from 16 residues. CDR1 PRHDT and CDR2 FYEKMQ come from the germline V gene (reference sequence).

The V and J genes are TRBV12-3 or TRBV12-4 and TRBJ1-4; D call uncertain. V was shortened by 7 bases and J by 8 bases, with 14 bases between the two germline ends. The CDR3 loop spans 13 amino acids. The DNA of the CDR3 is TGTGCCAGCACCCCGCCGAATTCCGAAAAACTGTTTTTT. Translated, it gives CASTPPNSEKLFF.

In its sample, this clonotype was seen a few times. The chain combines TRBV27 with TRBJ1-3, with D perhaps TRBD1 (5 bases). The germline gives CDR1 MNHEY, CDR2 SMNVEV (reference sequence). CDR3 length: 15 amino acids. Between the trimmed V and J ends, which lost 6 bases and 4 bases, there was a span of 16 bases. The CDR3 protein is CASSALGGVGNTIYF. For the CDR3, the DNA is TGTGCCAGCAGCGCCCTAGGAGGGGTAGGAAACACCATATATTTT.

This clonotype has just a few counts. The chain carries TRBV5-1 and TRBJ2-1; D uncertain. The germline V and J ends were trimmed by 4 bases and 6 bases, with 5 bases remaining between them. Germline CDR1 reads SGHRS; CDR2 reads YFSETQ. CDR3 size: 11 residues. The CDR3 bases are TGCGCCAGCAGCGGGATCAATGAGCAGTTCTTC. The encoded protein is CASSGINEQFF.

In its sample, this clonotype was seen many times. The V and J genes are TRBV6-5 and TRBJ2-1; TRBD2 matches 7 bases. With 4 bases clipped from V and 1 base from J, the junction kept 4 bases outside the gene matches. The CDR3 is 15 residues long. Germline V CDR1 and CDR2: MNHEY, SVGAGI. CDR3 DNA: TGTGCCAGCAGTTGGGACTACTTTTCCTACAATGAGCAGTTCTTC. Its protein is CASSWDYFSYNEQFF.

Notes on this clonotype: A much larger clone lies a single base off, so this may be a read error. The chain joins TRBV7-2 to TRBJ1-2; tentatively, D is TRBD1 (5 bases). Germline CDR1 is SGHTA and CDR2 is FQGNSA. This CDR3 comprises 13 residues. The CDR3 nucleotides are TGTGCCACCAGCATGACAGTTAACTATGGCTACACCTTC. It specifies CATSMTVNYGYTF.

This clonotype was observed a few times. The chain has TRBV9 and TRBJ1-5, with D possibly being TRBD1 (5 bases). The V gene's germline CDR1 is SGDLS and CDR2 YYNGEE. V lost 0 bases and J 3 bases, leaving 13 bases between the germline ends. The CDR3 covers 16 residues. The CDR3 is CASSVGGGEVNQPQHF. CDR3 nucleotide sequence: TGTGCCAGCAGCGTAGGCGGGGGAGAGGTCAATCAGCCCCAGCATTTT.

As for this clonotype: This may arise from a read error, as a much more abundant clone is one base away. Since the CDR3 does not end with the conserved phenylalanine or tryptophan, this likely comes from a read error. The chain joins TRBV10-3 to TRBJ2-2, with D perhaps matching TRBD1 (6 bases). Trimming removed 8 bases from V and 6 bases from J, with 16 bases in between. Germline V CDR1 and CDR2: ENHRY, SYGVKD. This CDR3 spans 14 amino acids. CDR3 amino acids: CAIEDSLLPGELFC. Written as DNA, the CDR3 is TGTGCCATCGAGGACAGTTTACTGCCCGGGGAGCTGTTTTGT.

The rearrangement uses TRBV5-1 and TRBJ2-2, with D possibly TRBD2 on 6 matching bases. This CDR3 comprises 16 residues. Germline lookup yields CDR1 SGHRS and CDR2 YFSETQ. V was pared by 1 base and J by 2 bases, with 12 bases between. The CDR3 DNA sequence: TGCGCCAGCAGCTTGAGGTCCGGGGGAAACACCGGGGAGCTGTTTTTT. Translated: CASSLRSGGNTGELFF.